This T cell receptor beta chain was identified in a study of T cells after yellow fever vaccination (dated by TCRdb to about 2019). In the study overall: The SMART-Seq v4 Ultra Low Input RNA kit was used to prepare libraries from fractions with low cell numbers. Two healthy male donors made up the cohort, one aged 18 to 29 years and the other aged 30 to 40 years. Blood was collected at multiple timepoints before and after primary and secondary immunization, and bulk PBMC replicates and cell subsets were isolated. To follow T-cell clones before and after primary and booster YFV17D yellow fever vaccination, bulk TCR alpha and beta repertoires were sequenced over time. Here is what the overall study found, with its caveats: A small share of clonotypes occurred in both CD4 and CD8 compartments, likely arising from convergent recombination. Because the study included only a couple of donors, the extent to which the findings can be generalized is limited. The secondary T-cell response was found to be weaker but faster than the primary response, with a peak reached on day 5 rather than on day 15. Most clones expanded after primary vaccination were re-detected after the booster (just under 97% of CD4 and around 88% of CD8), suggesting broad memory maintenance. Computational filtering was required because FACS-sorted repertoires could contain abundant contaminating clonotypes from the bulk population.

As for this clonotype: Which antigen it targets is not known. Per-nucleotide qualities are absent, and no much larger clonotype sits a single base away.

In the paper's terms, the treatment or condition label means: live attenuated yellow fever vaccine strain. A standard Ficoll-Paque protocol was used to isolate PBMCs from peripheral blood. Dynabeads CD4 and CD8 positive selection kits were used to isolate CD4 and CD8 T-cell fractions. RNA was extracted with TriZol from bulk PBMCs, CD4 and CD8 fractions, and dextramer-positive and dextramer-negative fractions. The CDR3 goes from the cysteine to the phenylalanine over 16 residues. Of all the DNA, just the CDR3 is kept, 48 bases in frame from base 1. V has 0 bases trimmed and J has 5 bases trimmed; junction bases matching no gene number 5. In the germline V gene, CDR1 corresponds to MNHEY and CDR2 to SVGEGT. TCR cDNA was made using 5'RACE template switching, a step that added a universal primer site and unique molecular identifiers. Priming of cDNA synthesis was performed from both the TCR alpha and TCR beta constant segments. Library amplification involved two PCR steps, and the second step added sample barcodes and sequencing adapters. Sequencing of libraries was done on Illumina HiSeq 2500 (2x100 bp) or NovaSeq (2x150 bp). For the original study's pipeline: MIGEC was used to demultiplex reads and collapse the reads into UMI consensus sequences, and MiXCR was used for V(D)J alignment. Clonotypes responding to the vaccine were identified with edgeR on replicate PBMC samples, with the criteria of FDR below 0.01 and a log2 fold change above 5 up to day 15. Each bulk clonotype received a CD4 or CD8 identity based on whether the sequenced CD4 or CD8 repertoire contained that clonotype at higher abundance. The public reads were reprocessed in TCRdb via fastp at Q25 and MiXCR, keeping in-frame beta chains. CDR3 protein duplicates are merged, each entry listing the most common genes and DNA. TCRdb's processing, not the authors', yielded these V and J calls. The sample table lists tens of thousands of distinct CDR3 sequences, just under 8% of them with a count of one. The ten largest clones represent roughly two fifths of the sample.

This TCR came from a man aged 25-40 years who received the YFV17D yellow fever vaccine. The material was CD8+ T cells sorted from PBMCs, obtained on the day of the yellow fever booster vaccination. The chain uses TRBV6-2 or TRBV6-3 and TRBJ2-2; 8 of the junction bases match TRBD1. Here is the DNA: TGTGCCAGCAGTTACTCGGACAGGGAAGGTACCGGGGAGCTGTTTTTT. Its protein reads: CASSYSDREGTGELFF.